This is a list of T cell receptor beta chains from one sample in a study of blood T cell repertoires in COVID-19. The data were produced by immunoSEQ multiplex PCR, yet TCRdb's version contains in-frame clones alone and is incomplete. This table holds approximately 200,000 clones, 75% to 90% found once. Sample: PBMCs or T cells enriched from blood (not recorded which). These receptors originate from a woman in her twenties or thirties who had been exposed to COVID-19. Each CDR3 is given with its conserved first and last residue. The order of the fields is V gene, D gene, clone size, J gene, CDR3 length, CDR3 DNA, CDR3 protein. D genes are given only for firm matches. Clone size is stated in some rows and not others, as once, few, many or a class when expanded.

>TRBV7-2|.|once|TRBJ1-1|14
TGTGCCAGCAGCCCCGAGTATATGAACACTGAAGCTTTCTTT
CASSPEYMNTEAFF
>TRBV29-1|.|.|TRBJ1-2|15
TGCAGCGTTGGGGGGGATCGTGACAGCAACTATGGCTACACCTTC
CSVGGDRDSNYGYTF
>TRBV12-3/TRBV12-4|.|.|TRBJ2-1|12
TGTGCCAGCAGACATGGGGGGGCGGGGCAGTTCTTC
CASRHGGAGQFF
>TRBV1|.|.|TRBJ2-1|19
TGCACCAGCAGCCAAGAAAATGGCCTAGCGGGAGATAGGGGCAATGAGCAGTTCTTC
CTSSQENGLAGDRGNEQFF
>TRBV30|.|.|TRBJ2-7|13
TGTGCCTGGAGCCCCCCTAATTCCCCCGAGCAGTACTTC
CAWSPPNSPEQYF
>TRBV6-4|TRBD1|once|TRBJ1-1|13
TGTGCCAGCAGCTTGACAGGGGACACTGAAGCTTTCTTT
CASSLTGDTEAFF
>TRBV6-1|TRBD1|.|TRBJ1-1|13
TGTGCCAGCAGTGAAGCGGGGGGGACAGGAGCTTTCTTT
CASSEAGGTGAFF
>TRBV7-9|.|once|TRBJ1-1|13
TGTGCCTCCGCTCCGGACACGGTGGAGAAAGCTTTCTTT
CASAPDTVEKAFF
>TRBV29-1|.|.|TRBJ2-3|14
TGCAGCGTTGTAGCGTTTGTATTCTCAGATACGCAGTATTTT
CSVVAFVFSDTQYF
>TRBV12-5|TRBD1|.|TRBJ2-1|13
TGTGCTAGTGGAAAGGACAGGGGAAATGAGCAGTTCTTC
CASGKDRGNEQFF
>TRBV5-6|TRBD1|.|TRBJ2-5|14
TGTGCCAGCAGCTCGCGCACAGGGGGAGAGACCCAGTACTTC
CASSSRTGGETQYF
>TRBV6-5|.|.|TRBJ1-5|14
TGTGCCACTAGCTATCGGGAGGGAAATCAGCCCCAGCATTTT
CATSYREGNQPQHF